This T cell receptor beta chain comes out of a study of vaccination effects on CD4 cells after COVID-19. Looking at the study overall: Convalescent patients (n = two) were sampled 16 days and one week prevaccination.

Germline CDR1 MGHRA, CDR2 YSYEKL. The V end was cut by 0 bases, the J end by 8 bases, with 17 bases between. This CDR3 region has 17 residues. Remarks on this clone: Antigen unknown.

Before sequencing, viral peptide pools were used by the ViraFEST assay to expand antigen-specific CD4+ T cells. Scientists isolated CD4+ T cells after an approximately 11-day culture period ended. This person's SARS-CoV-2 infection, confirmed by PCR, occurred between March and December 2020. A density of fewer than 2.5 million PBMC per well was used; these cells were cultured with approximately 9.1 IU/ml IL-2 and around 9.6 ug/ml peptides. Cultures had half their medium replaced with IL-2 medium on days 3 and 7. Profiled with immunoSEQ multiplex PCR; TCRdb holds only in-frame clones, not every one. The table includes 25,000 to 35,000 clones, under 85% detected once.

Here the sequenced sample was CD4+ T cells from PBMCs cultured with a peptide pool, taken before COVID-19 vaccination. The sequence was obtained from a human donor who had a prior SARS-CoV-2 infection. The gene calls are TRBV4-1 and TRBJ2-6; D perhaps matches TRBD1 (5 bases). The CDR3 DNA is TGCGCCAGCAGCCAAGATCTTGGGGCGGCAGGGACCAACGTCCTGACTTTC. Protein product: CASSQDLGAAGTNVLTF.